This passage covers 8 T cell receptor beta chains from one sample sequenced in a study of cytomegalovirus exposure and HLA in healthy donors. The PCR used 60 Vbeta and 13 Jbeta primers. Some clones are missing from TCRdb's copy, which holds only in-frame ones; the method was immunoSEQ multiplex PCR. The sample has some 200,000 clones; roughly 80% are singletons. Sequencing was done on a sample of PBMCs. The source is a girl aged 2-15 years in good health and CMV-seronegative.

The rearrangement joins TRBV29-1 to TRBJ1-2; perhaps TRBD1 as D (6 bases). The CDR3 extends over 14 amino acids. Trimming removed 4 bases from V and 6 bases from J, with 18 bases in between. Germline V gives CDR1 SQVTM, CDR2 ANQGSEA. The CDR3 sequence is CSVGFTGWVHGYTF. The CDR3 DNA sequence: TGCAGCGTTGGATTTACAGGGTGGGTACATGGCTACACCTTC.

The CDR3 loop is CASRWGVNTEAFF. The CDR3 nucleotides read TGTGCCAGTAGATGGGGCGTTAACACTGAAGCTTTCTTT. The chain has TRBV19 and TRBJ1-1; D perhaps matches TRBD1 (5 bases). The CDR3 consists of 13 residues. V dropped 6 bases and J dropped 2 bases, with 10 bases sitting between them. From germline, CDR1 is LNHDA and CDR2 SQIVND (reference sequence).

The chain recombines TRBV30 with TRBJ2-7, with 10 bases that match TRBD1. Trimming at V came to 7 bases and at J to 6 bases, leaving 9 bases not matched to a gene. Germline CDR1 and CDR2: GTSNPN and SVGIG (reference sequence). The CDR3 consists of 13 residues. The CDR3: CASERDRGSEQYF. The CDR3 DNA follows: TGTGCCTCGGAACGGGACAGGGGTAGCGAGCAGTACTTC.

This chain connects TRBV5-1 to TRBJ2-7; 10 bases are shared with TRBD1. V shed 2 bases, J shed 4 bases, and the junction held 6 bases outside the gene matches. Germline CDR1 reads SGHRS; CDR2 reads YFSETQ. The CDR3 has 15 amino acids. CDR3: CASSLSTGGGYEQYF. In DNA, the CDR3 is TGCGCCAGCAGCTTATCGACAGGGGGCGGGTACGAGCAGTACTTC.

The J gene is TRBJ1-1, the V gene TRBV2, with D possibly TRBD1 on 6 matching bases. Trimming cost V 6 bases and J 2 bases, with 13 bases left between them. The CDR3 covers 14 residues. Per germline, CDR1 SNHLY and CDR2 FYNNEI. The chain's CDR3 is CASRKQGPNTEAFF. The CDR3 nucleotides are TGTGCCAGCAGGAAACAGGGTCCAAACACTGAAGCTTTCTTT.

The chain is built from TRBV7-2 and TRBJ1-2, with 7 bases that match TRBD1. CDR1 is SGHTA and CDR2 is FQGNSA in the germline V gene. V shed 7 bases and J 3 bases; nucleotides not matched to a gene: 17. The CDR3 length is 17 residues. In DNA form, the CDR3 reads TGTGCCAGCACGTCGAGCTTTGTCGTCAGGGGGGACTATGGCTACACCTTC. It translates to CASTSSFVVRGDYGYTF.

The gene calls are TRBV19 and TRBJ2-5; 8 bases map to TRBD1. Near its end, the DNA agrees better with TRBJ2-7, so the J call may be wrong. Germline V CDR1 and CDR2: LNHDA, SQIVND (reference sequence). The CDR3 consists of 15 residues. CDR3 bases: TGTGCCAGTAGTATGGCCAGGGGGCAATCGGGCGAGCAGTACTTC. Protein product: CASSMARGQSGEQYF.

The chain links TRBV5-5 to TRBJ2-7; 7 bases match TRBD2. CDR1 is SGHKS and CDR2 is YYEKEE in the germline V gene (reference sequence). V lost 0 bases to trimming and J lost 0 bases; unmatched junction nucleotides: 6. CDR3 length equals 16 residues. CDR3 sequence: CASSLGGGLVSYEQYF. The CDR3 DNA reads TGTGCCAGCAGCTTGGGCGGGGGACTGGTCTCCTACGAGCAGTACTTC. Together with reference TRBV5-5 and TRBJ2-7, the CDR3 gives the full variable domain: DAGVTQSPTHLIKTRGQQVTLRCSPISGHKSVSWYQQVLGQGPQFIFQYYEKEERGRGNFPDRFSARQFPNYSSELNVNALLLGDSALYLCASSLGGGLVSYEQYFGPGTRLTVT.